Listed here are 26 T cell receptor beta chains from one sample, sequenced in a study of shared clonotypes between healthy human individuals. Using immunoSEQ multiplex PCR, the repertoire was profiled, and TCRdb retains in-frame clones only, with some absent. Of some 2,100,000 clones listed, 90% to 97% are singletons. The sequenced sample consisted of naive CD4+ T cells sorted from blood. Regarding subset: CD45RA+ positively selected. These receptors came from a man younger than 35 in good health.

The V call is TRBV7-9, the J call TRBJ2-5; D possibly matches TRBD1 or TRBD2 (5 bases each). The CDR3 covers 17 residues. Germline CDR1 SEHNR, CDR2 FQNEAQ (reference sequence). V was cut by 3 bases and J by 5 bases, with 22 bases left in between. CDR3 sequence reads: CASSFTAGTIYSETQYF. In DNA form, the CDR3 reads TGTGCCAGCAGCTTCACTGCAGGGACCATTTATTCCGAGACCCAGTACTTC.

The V and J genes are TRBV2 and TRBJ2-7, with D possibly being TRBD1 (6 bases). The CDR3 spans 14 residues. Trimming pared 1 base from V and 3 bases from J, leaving 10 bases between. In germline, CDR1 is SNHLY, CDR2 FYNNEI. The CDR3, as DNA: TGTGCCAGCAGTGAAGGGGACATCCGCTACGAGCAGTACTTC. Protein sequence: CASSEGDIRYEQYF.

The chain is built from TRBV12-5 and TRBJ1-4; TRBD1 aligns across 7 bases. V was pared by 1 base and J by 5 bases, with 4 bases of the junction left unmatched. The CDR3 totals 15 residues. Per the germline V gene, CDR1 is LGHNT and CDR2 is FRNRAP. Here the CDR3 DNA reads TGTGCTAGTGGTTTGGCCCGGGACAGCAATGAAAAACTGTTTTTT. Protein sequence: CASGLARDSNEKLFF. The full variable domain, its missing parts supplied by reference TRBV12-5 and TRBJ1-4, is DARVTQTPRHKVTEMGQEVTMRCQPILGHNTVFWYRQTMMQGLELLAYFRNRAPLDDSGMPKDRFSAEMPDATLATLKIQPSEPRDSAVYFCASGLARDSNEKLFFGSGTQLSVL.

Turning to this clone: The same CDR3 also results from other DNA sequences found in this sample. The V call is TRBV6-5, the J call TRBJ1-2; TRBD1 matches at 8 bases. Germline-derived CDR1 and CDR2 are MNHEY and SVGAGI. This CDR3 is built from 13 residues. J lost 4 bases, V lost 6 bases, and 4 bases had no gene match. Written as DNA, the CDR3 is TGTGCCAGCAGACGGACAGGGACCTATGGCTACACCTTC. It specifies CASRRTGTYGYTF.

Regarding this clone: Other DNA sequences in this sample translate to the same CDR3. The V and J genes are TRBV5-1 and TRBJ1-5; D is unclear. The germline CDR1 and CDR2 sequences are SGHRS and YFSETQ. Trimming left V 0 bases short and J 2 bases short, with 9 bases between. The CDR3 covers 15 residues. CDR3 residues: CASSLEGGRNQPQHF. The CDR3, as DNA: TGCGCCAGCAGCTTGGAAGGCGGCCGCAATCAGCCCCAGCATTTT.

The rearrangement uses TRBV7-2 and TRBJ1-2; perhaps TRBD1 as D (6 bases). From germline, CDR1 is SGHTA and CDR2 FQGNSA. V was pared by 1 base and J by 4 bases, with 22 bases between. The length of the CDR3 is 18 residues. The CDR3 DNA reads TGTGCCAGCAGCTTAGTTGGGAGTGGACAGAGGCTCCCCTATGGCTACACCTTC. Its translation is CASSLVGSGQRLPYGYTF.

The rearrangement uses TRBV2 and TRBJ2-7; D might be TRBD1 (6 bases). Germline loops: CDR1 SNHLY, CDR2 FYNNEI. This CDR3 spans 14 amino acids. Between the trimmed V and J ends, which lost 3 bases and 4 bases, there was a span of 13 bases. The CDR3 region is CASSDHRDGYEQYF. As DNA, the CDR3 is TGTGCCAGCAGTGACCACAGGGACGGTTACGAGCAGTACTTC.

The CDR3 loop is CASSRTTGQGNQPQHF. CDR3 in DNA: TGTGCCAGCAGCCGGACCACGGGACAGGGCAATCAGCCCCAGCATTTT. V is TRBV28 and J is TRBJ1-5, with 8 bases fitting TRBD1. CDR3 size: 16 residues. Losses at the gene ends were 6 bases for V and 2 bases for J; bases not matched to a gene: 9. The germline V gene encodes CDR1 MDHEN and CDR2 SYDVKM.

The rearrangement links TRBV7-2 to TRBJ2-5; tentative D call: TRBD2 (5 bases). Looked up from germline, CDR1 is SGHTA and CDR2 is FQGNSA. The V and J ends lost 2 bases and 0 bases respectively, with 7 bases between them. This CDR3 comprises 14 residues. The CDR3 coding sequence is TGTGCCAGCAGCTTACTAGCCTACCAAGAGACCCAGTACTTC. This encodes CASSLLAYQETQYF.

As to this clone: The sample holds other DNA sequences that translate to the same CDR3. The V call is TRBV6-6, the J call TRBJ2-5; D ambiguous. The CDR3 sequence is 11 residues long. Trimming took off 2 bases at V and 5 bases at J, with 3 bases between the two ends. The germline V gene encodes CDR1 MNHNY and CDR2 SVGAGI (reference sequence). The CDR3 DNA sequence: TGTGCCAGCAGTTACACCGAGACCCAGTACTTC. Its protein product is CASSYTETQYF.

For this clone: Sequence at one end of the junction differs from germline and may be a read error. The chain carries TRBV10-3 and TRBJ2-7; tentatively, D is TRBD1 (6 bases). Germline lookup yields CDR1 ENHRY and CDR2 SYGVKD. The CDR3 totals 14 residues. The CDR3 sequence: CAISETGSVNERYF. The CDR3, as DNA: TGTGCCATCAGTGAGACAGGGTCAGTTAACGAGCGGTACTTC.

Comments on this clone: The germline gene is not matched at one end of the junction; a read error may be the cause. The V call is TRBV7-7, the J call TRBJ2-2, with D perhaps assigned TRBD1 or TRBD2 (5 bases each). Germline loops: CDR1 SSHAT, CDR2 FNYEAQ (reference sequence). The CDR3 spans 15 residues. This chain's CDR3 is CASSIEGPATGELFF. The CDR3 DNA reads TGTGCTAGCAGCATTGAGGGGCCGGCCACCGGGGAGCTGTTTTTT.

V and J are TRBV2 and TRBJ1-5; TRBD1 might be the D (5 bases). V lost 5 bases and J lost 4, with 15 bases in between. The CDR3 has 15 residues. CDR1 and CDR2 (germline): SNHLY, FYNNEI. The CDR3 coding sequence is TGTGCCAGCAGTCCCGAGGGGAGTGTTAATCAGCCCCAGCATTTT. This translates into CASSPEGSVNQPQHF.

A note on this clone: Other DNA sequences within the sample encode an identical CDR3. This chain joins TRBV5-6 and TRBJ2-2, with D perhaps TRBD1 or TRBD2 (5 bases each). Trimming removed 4 bases from V and 6 bases from J, with 10 bases in between. CDR1 and CDR2 from the germline V gene are SGHDT and YYEEEE. CDR3 length: 13 amino acids. The CDR3 sequence is CASSPLGAGELFF. CDR3 sequence (DNA): TGTGCCAGCAGCCCGTTGGGGGCCGGGGAGCTGTTTTTT.

This chain uses TRBV18 with TRBJ1-5; D is perhaps TRBD1 (5 bases). Germline assignment: CDR1 KGHSH and CDR2 LQKENI. This CDR3 comprises 14 residues. V lost 3 bases to trimming and J lost 4 bases, with 10 bases between them. The CDR3 loop is CASSPQDTNQPQHF. CDR3 nucleotides: TGTGCCAGCTCACCGCAGGACACAAATCAGCCCCAGCATTTT.

Turning to this clone: The sample contains more than one DNA sequence encoding this CDR3. CDR3 bases: TGTGCCAGCAGTTACTCAAGGGGGCCGGACTATGGCTACACCTTC. This encodes CASSYSRGPDYGYTF. The J gene is TRBJ1-2, the V gene TRBV6-5; 7 bases are shared with TRBD1. The CDR3 consists of 15 residues. V shed 0 bases, J shed 3 bases, and the junction held 4 bases outside the gene matches. Germline values: CDR1 MNHEY, CDR2 SVGAGI.

This chain links TRBV5-4 with TRBJ2-2; 7 bases match TRBD2. CDR3 length: 17 amino acids. The ends lost 6 bases at V and 4 bases at J; junction bases unmatched: 15. Germline V CDR1 and CDR2: SGHNT, YYREEE (reference sequence). CDR3: CASTPPGGSVRTGELFF. DNA of the CDR3: TGTGCCAGCACCCCTCCGGGCGGGAGCGTTCGCACCGGGGAGCTGTTTTTT.

The chain carries TRBV18 and TRBJ2-2, with D possibly matching TRBD1 (6 bases). Germline CDR1 is KGHSH and CDR2 is LQKENI. The CDR3 loop spans 15 amino acids. The V and J ends lost 4 bases and 3 bases respectively, with 12 bases between them. As DNA, the CDR3 is TGTGCCAGCTCACAGGCCTGGGGGCACACCGGGGAGCTGTTTTTT. It specifies CASSQAWGHTGELFF.

The count of this clone is one. The rearrangement links TRBV4-3 to TRBJ1-1, with D unresolved. CDR3 size: 18 residues. The V and J ends lost 0 bases and 0 bases respectively, with 17 bases between them. Germline V gene sequence: CDR1 LGHNA, CDR2 YSLEER. CDR3 sequence: CASSQDALAGAMNTEAFF. The CDR3 DNA sequence: TGCGCCAGCAGCCAAGATGCTTTGGCAGGAGCCATGAACACTGAAGCTTTCTTT.

The chain joins TRBV28 to TRBJ2-5; D tentatively fits TRBD1 or TRBD2 (6 bases each). This CDR3 has 21 residues. V gave up 5 bases and J gave up 5 bases, with 36 bases separating them. Germline V gene data show CDR1 as MDHEN and CDR2 as SYDVKM. CDR3: CASSHIPPAGPTGRSRETQYF. In nucleotides, the CDR3 is TGTGCCAGCAGTCACATCCCCCCGGCGGGCCCCACAGGGAGGAGTAGGGAGACCCAGTACTTC.

Note on this clone: The sample has other DNA sequences that encode this CDR3 too. The rearrangement uses TRBV2 and TRBJ1-1; D possibly corresponds to TRBD1 (5 bases). The CDR3 sequence is 11 residues long. The germline V gene has CDR1 SNHLY and CDR2 FYNNEI. V was clipped by 6 bases and J by 7 bases, with 9 bases between them. The CDR3 spells CASRRDSEAFF. DNA for the CDR3: TGTGCCAGCAGACGAGACAGTGAAGCTTTCTTT.

The rearrangement uses TRBV10-1 and TRBJ2-1; TRBD2 is a possible D gene (6 bases). V was pared by 0 bases and J by 3 bases, with 15 bases between. The CDR3 runs 17 residues. The V gene's germline CDR1 is WNHNN and CDR2 SYGVQD (reference sequence). The CDR3 coding sequence is TGCGCCAGCAGTGAGTCGAATCGGGGGAAAGTCTACAATGAGCAGTTCTTC. Translating it yields CASSESNRGKVYNEQFF.

Regarding this clone: Other DNA sequences within the sample encode an identical CDR3. The chain has TRBV20-1 and TRBJ2-5; D may be TRBD2 (5 bases). V was cut by 5 bases and J by 5 bases, with 9 bases left in between. Germline V lookup: CDR1 DFQATT, CDR2 SNEGSKA (reference sequence). This CDR3 spans 11 amino acids. The DNA for the CDR3 is TGCAGTGCTCTCGGCGGGGAGACCCAGTACTTC. As protein: CSALGGETQYF.

This clone came up a few times. The CDR3: CAITRGPRNTEAFF. DNA of the CDR3: TGTGCCATCACCCGCGGACCGCGGAACACTGAAGCTTTCTTT. The gene calls are TRBV10-3 and TRBJ1-1; no firm D call. The CDR3 is 14 amino acids. Germline CDR1 ENHRY, CDR2 SYGVKD. V gave up 7 bases and J gave up 1 base, with 13 bases separating them.

V usage is TRBV15 and J usage is TRBJ1-2; D gene ambiguous. Trimming cost V 4 bases and J 7 bases, with 19 bases left between them. The CDR3 loop spans 15 amino acids. Germline V gives CDR1 LNHNV, CDR2 YYDKDF (reference sequence). CDR3 DNA sequence: TGTGCCACCAGCAAAACTACCGGCCGACCGGGTGGCTACACCTTC. Translated, it gives CATSKTTGRPGGYTF.

This chain links TRBV9 with TRBJ2-5, with TRBD2 matching 8 bases. The CDR3 contains 17 residues. V trimming: 4 bases; J trimming: 2 bases; junction bases outside the gene matches: 13. CDR1 is SGDLS, CDR2 YYNGEE, per germline. This chain's CDR3 is CASSPPGAGGWQETQYF. Here the CDR3 DNA reads TGTGCCAGCAGCCCCCCCGGGGCGGGGGGATGGCAAGAGACCCAGTACTTC.